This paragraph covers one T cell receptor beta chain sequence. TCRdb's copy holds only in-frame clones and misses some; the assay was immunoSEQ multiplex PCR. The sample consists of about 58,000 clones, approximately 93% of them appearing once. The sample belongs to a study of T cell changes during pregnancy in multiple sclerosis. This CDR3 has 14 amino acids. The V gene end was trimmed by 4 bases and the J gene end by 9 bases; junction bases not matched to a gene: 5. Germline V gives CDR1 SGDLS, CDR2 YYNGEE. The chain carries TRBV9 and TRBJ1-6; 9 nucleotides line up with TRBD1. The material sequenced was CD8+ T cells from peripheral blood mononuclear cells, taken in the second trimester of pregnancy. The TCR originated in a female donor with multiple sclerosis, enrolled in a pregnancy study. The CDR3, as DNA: TGTGCCAGCAGCCAGGGACAGGGAGGTTCACCCCTCCACTTT. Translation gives CASSQGQGGSPLHF.